This T cell receptor beta chain was captured in a study of T cell repertoires in cytomegalovirus infection (dated by TCRdb to about 2019). Background on the whole study: Recently identified HLA-C-restricted CMV epitopes, whose presentation resists viral immunomodulation, were targeted by peptide stimulations together with well-studied HLA-B-restricted epitopes. The HLA type of each donor mattered for the analysis, because public TCR beta signatures pointed to carriage of CMV infection along with the matching HLA type. General findings and caveats noted by the study authors: Cumulative frequency of public TCR beta family members discriminated carriers of CMV infection plus the relevant HLA type in this cohort and an independent approximately 350-donor cohort. In the ex vivo response, HLA-C-restricted CMV-specific TCR beta clonotypes were dominant, and in two of eight donors the single most frequent clonotype came from this HLA-C-restricted group.

The treatment or condition label for this specimen denotes: in vitro stimulation with specific CMV peptide epitopes to enrich CMV-specific T cells. The instrument was an Illumina HiSeq 1500. TCRdb trimmed public reads at Q25 via fastp, called clones via MiXCR and kept in-frame beta chains. Under each unique CDR3 protein, matching rows form one entry showing the most common genes and DNA. The sample table contains some 270,000 distinct CDR3 sequences; only one count was recorded for about 20% of them. Jointly, the top ten make up roughly a fifth of the sample. CDR1 and CDR2 are drawn from the germline V gene: SGHVS, FQNEAQ. Compared with germline, V lacks 3 bases and J lacks 1 base; bases without a gene match: 11. The CDR3 numbers 18 residues from cysteine through phenylalanine. CDR3 DNA is the only sequence kept; it has 54 bases, read in frame from the first base. There are many counts of this clonotype. Its antigen is unknown. No much larger clonotype is one base removed from it; base qualities were not supplied.

The chain is encoded by TRBV7-8 joined to TRBJ2-3; 9 bases in the middle match TRBD2. Sequencing used cultured PBMCs, obtained from culture after CMV antigen stimulation. The TCR was taken from a human donor in good health (CMV status not recorded). Some clones in this sample may be carry-over from other donors' samples. The CDR3 region has the sequence CASSFRGRAVVGTDTQYF. The DNA reads TGTGCCAGCAGCTTCCGCGGGAGGGCCGTTGTTGGCACAGATACGCAGTATTTT.